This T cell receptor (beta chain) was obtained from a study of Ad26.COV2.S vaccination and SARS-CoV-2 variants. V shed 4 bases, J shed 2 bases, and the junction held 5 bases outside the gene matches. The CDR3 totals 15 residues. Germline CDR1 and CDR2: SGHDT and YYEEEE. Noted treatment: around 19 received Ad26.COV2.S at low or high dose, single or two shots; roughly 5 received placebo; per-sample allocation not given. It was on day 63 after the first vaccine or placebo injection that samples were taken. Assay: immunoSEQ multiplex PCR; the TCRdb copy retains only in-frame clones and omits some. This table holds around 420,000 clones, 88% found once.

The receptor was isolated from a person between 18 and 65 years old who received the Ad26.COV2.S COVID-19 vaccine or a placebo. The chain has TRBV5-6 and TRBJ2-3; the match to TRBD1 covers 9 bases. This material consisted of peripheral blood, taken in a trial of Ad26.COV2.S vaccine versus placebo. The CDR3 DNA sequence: TGTGCCAGCAGCGCCACAGGGGGCCTCACAGATACGCAGTATTTT. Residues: CASSATGGLTDTQYF.